This TCR beta chain was sequenced in a study of early T cells in non-severe SARS-CoV-2 infection. Turning to the study itself: Investigators sequenced bulk RNA drawn from unsorted whole blood, and chains remained unpaired.

Attachment of unique molecular identifiers to individual cDNA molecules was performed. Each CDR3 protein gets one entry after TCRdb re-called the 5' RACE reads with MiXCR. The top ten hold roughly 3.8% of the sample, which has 55,000 to 80,000 distinct CDR3 sequences, roughly 11% seen once. The J segment lost 4 bases and the V segment lost 3 bases, leaving 9 bases of the junction unmatched. This CDR3 contains 16 residues. About this clonotype: The antigen is not known.

Study findings and constraints: Private and CD4 specificities were missed by VDJdb matching, skewed to anti-spike CD8.

The receptor was derived from an adult who was a healthcare worker with PCR-confirmed SARS-CoV-2 infection or an uninfected control (not recorded which). The J gene is TRBJ2-3, the V gene TRBV12-3 or TRBV12-4, with TRBD1 identical over 8 bases. The sequenced material came from whole blood. The CDR3 loop is CASSFFSGGYPDTQYF. The CDR3 bases are TGTGCCAGCAGTTTTTTTTCAGGGGGCTACCCAGATACGCAGTATTTT.